The entry below gives a single TCR beta chain sequence along with its context. In the source study's methods: The assay estimated nucleated cells by amplifying reference gene primers. Sequencing used immunoSEQ multiplex PCR; TCRdb keeps in-frame clones, though not all of them. That table is the source of V, J and clone size, and D and trimming were worked out from the DNA. The repertoire has about 350,000 clones, over 70% of them found once; the top ten carry about 6%. The CDR3 runs to 16 residues. Looked up from germline, CDR1 is MNHEY and CDR2 is SMNVEV (reference sequence). The germline V and J ends were trimmed by 3 bases and 4 bases, with 19 bases remaining between them. This sample is part of a study of blood T cell repertoires in COVID-19. Study background: Acute and convalescent COVID-19 specimens originated in the United States, Italy and Spain.

This sequence was found in a woman between 45 and 60 years old with COVID-19, enrolled during active disease. The chain is built from TRBV27 and TRBJ2-7, with a possible D match to TRBD1 (5 bases). The sequenced sample consisted of peripheral blood. In nucleotides, the CDR3 is TGTGCCAGCAGTTTTTACGGTACAGGTGCTGTGTACGAGCAGTACTTC. The encoded protein is CASSFYGTGAVYEQYF.